This entry describes one TCR beta chain. Data came from immunoSEQ multiplex PCR; TCRdb stores just in-frame clones and leaves some out. The sample includes about 24,000 clones, around 87% of them seen just once. V lost 6 bases and J lost 1, with 9 bases in between. This CDR3 region has 13 residues. This sample was included in a study of blood T cell repertoires in COVID-19. This chain links TRBV12-3 or TRBV12-4 with TRBJ2-5; D perhaps matches TRBD2 (6 bases). Specimen: peripheral blood. This TCR came from a human donor with active COVID-19. The donor label of this sample is uncertain. In DNA form, the CDR3 reads TGTGCCAGCAGAACTAGCACCCAAGAGACCCAGTACTTC. Translated, it gives CASRTSTQETQYF.